The present T cell receptor beta chain was sequenced within a study of blood T cells in healthy people across ages. Study findings and constraints: Unsorted PBMC input precluded a conclusive naive versus antigen-experienced comparison.

The CDR3 has 16 amino acids. Germline V gives CDR1 SGHTA, CDR2 FQGNSA. Sample-barcoded 5' priming and a J-beta primer mix drove a second PCR of roughly 6 to 12 cycles. TCRdb passed the 5' RACE reads through MiXCR, listing each CDR3 protein once. The sample lists over 600,000 distinct CDR3 sequences; more than 35% were seen once. Comment on this clonotype: Its cognate antigen is unknown.

Whenever a sample was processed, at least 6.5 million PBMCs were isolated. The chain has TRBV7-2 and TRBJ2-4, with TRBD2 matching 10 bases. The DNA matches TRBJ2-7 better at its end, which makes the J call doubtful. Input material: blood. This sequence originates from an elderly man in good health. The CDR3 sequence is CASSKGDSGRLYEQYF. The DNA for the CDR3 is TGTGCCAGCAGCAAGGGGGATAGCGGGAGGTTGTACGAGCAGTACTTC.